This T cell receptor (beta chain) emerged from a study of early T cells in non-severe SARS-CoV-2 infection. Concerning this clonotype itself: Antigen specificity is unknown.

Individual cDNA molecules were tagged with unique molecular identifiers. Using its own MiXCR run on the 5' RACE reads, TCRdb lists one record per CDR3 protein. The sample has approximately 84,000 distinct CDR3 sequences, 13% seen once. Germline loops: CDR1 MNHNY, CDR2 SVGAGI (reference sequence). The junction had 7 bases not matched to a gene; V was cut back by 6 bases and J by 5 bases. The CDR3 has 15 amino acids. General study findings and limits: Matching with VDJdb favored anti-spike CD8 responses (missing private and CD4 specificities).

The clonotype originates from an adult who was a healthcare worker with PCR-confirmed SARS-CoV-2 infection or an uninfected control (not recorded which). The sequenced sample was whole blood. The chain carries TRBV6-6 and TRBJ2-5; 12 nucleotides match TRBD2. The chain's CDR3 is CASSSTSGRTETQYF. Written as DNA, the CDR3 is TGTGCCAGCAGCTCTACTAGCGGGAGGACGGAGACCCAGTACTTC.